This record looks at one T cell receptor beta chain sequence and its context. The entry originates in a study of shared clonotypes between healthy human individuals. Naive CD8 cells comprised CD45RO-negative, CCR7-positively selected cells, excluding terminally differentiated effector memory CD45RA+ cells. Assay: immunoSEQ multiplex PCR; the TCRdb copy retains only in-frame clones and omits some. There are 2 million to 2.5 million clones in the sample; more than 85% occur only once, and more than 1.5% lies in the top ten. This TCR was recovered from a man in his late teens or twenties in good health. Some clones in this sample may be carry-over from other donors' samples. Specimen: naive CD8+ T cells from PBMCs.

CDR3 sequence (DNA): TGTGCCAGCAGTCCCGACAGGGGTTGGAGAAAACTGTTTTTT. It yields the protein CASSPDRGWRKLFF. This sequence joins TRBV27 and TRBJ1-4, with 8 bases fitting TRBD1. CDR3 length: 14 amino acids. Germline CDR1 MNHEY, CDR2 SMNVEV (reference sequence). V lost 5 bases, J lost 10 bases, and 9 bases stayed unmatched.